The rows below give T cell receptor beta chains drawn from one sample of a study of blood T cells in healthy people across ages. MiXCR was run by TCRdb on the 5' RACE reads, yielding one entry per CDR3 protein. Of around 800,000 distinct CDR3 sequences in the sample, roughly 25% are singletons; the top ten hold 3%. The sample was also reused in another study, on T cells of mothers and their children.

Sequencing was carried out using blood. Every receptor here comes from a boy between 10 and 17 years old in good health. Each CDR3 is given with its conserved first and last residue. A D gene is named only where the DNA matches it firmly. Size is omitted from some rows. Given values are once, few, many or a class for expanded clones.

J,V,size,D,DNA,CDR3
TRBJ1-6,TRBV18,.,.,TGTGCCAGCTCACCACCGACCAAGAATAATTCACCCCTCCACTTT,CASSPPTKNNSPLHF
TRBJ2-5,TRBV29-1,.,.,TGCAGCGTTGAAGGCCCCAGGCAAGAGACCCAGTACTTC,CSVEGPRQETQYF
TRBJ2-3,TRBV18,.,TRBD2,TGTGCCAGCCGAGGGGAGGGATGGCGAACAGATACGCAGTATTTT,CASRGEGWRTDTQYF
TRBJ1-1,TRBV5-1,few,TRBD1,TGCGCCAGCAGCTATTCCCAGGGGGCTGGGAACACTGAAGCTTTCTTT,CASSYSQGAGNTEAFF
TRBJ2-1,TRBV7-3,.,TRBD2,TGTGCCAGCAGCCCAGGGAGCGGGGGGGCCCATGAGCAGTTCTTC,CASSPGSGGAHEQFF
TRBJ2-7,TRBV27,few,.,TGTGCCAGCAGTTTCGACAGGTCCCCTCTCGAGCAGTACTTC,CASSFDRSPLEQYF
TRBJ2-7,TRBV16,.,.,TGTGCCAGCAGCCTTGAAGGGCCCAACGAGCAGTACTTC,CASSLEGPNEQYF
TRBJ1-4,TRBV28,.,.,TGTGCCAGCAGTTTTTCTCTCAGGGGAGCAACTAATGAAAAACTGTTTTTT,CASSFSLRGATNEKLFF
TRBJ2-3,TRBV20-1,.,.,TGCAGTGCTAGAGCCTACACCTATTCTAGCACAGATACGCAGTATTTT,CSARAYTYSSTDTQYF
TRBJ1-5,TRBV9,.,.,TGTGCCAGCATTACGGGGCTTCAGCCCCAGCATTTT,CASITGLQPQHF
TRBJ2-4,TRBV28,few,.,TGTGCCAGCAGTAGGGAATTGGCCAAAAACATTCAGTACTTC,CASSRELAKNIQYF